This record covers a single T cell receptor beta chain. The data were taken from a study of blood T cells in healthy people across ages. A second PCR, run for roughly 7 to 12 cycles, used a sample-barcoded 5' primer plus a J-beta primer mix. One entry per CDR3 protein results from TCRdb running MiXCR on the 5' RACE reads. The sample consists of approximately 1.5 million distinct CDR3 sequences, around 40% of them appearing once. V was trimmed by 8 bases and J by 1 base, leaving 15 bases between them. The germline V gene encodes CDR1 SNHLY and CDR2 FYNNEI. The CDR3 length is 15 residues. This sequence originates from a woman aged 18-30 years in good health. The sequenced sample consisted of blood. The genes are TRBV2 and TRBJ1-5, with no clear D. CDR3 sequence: CASHEQTGSNQPQHF. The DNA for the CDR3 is TGTGCCAGCCACGAGCAGACGGGAAGCAATCAGCCCCAGCATTTT.